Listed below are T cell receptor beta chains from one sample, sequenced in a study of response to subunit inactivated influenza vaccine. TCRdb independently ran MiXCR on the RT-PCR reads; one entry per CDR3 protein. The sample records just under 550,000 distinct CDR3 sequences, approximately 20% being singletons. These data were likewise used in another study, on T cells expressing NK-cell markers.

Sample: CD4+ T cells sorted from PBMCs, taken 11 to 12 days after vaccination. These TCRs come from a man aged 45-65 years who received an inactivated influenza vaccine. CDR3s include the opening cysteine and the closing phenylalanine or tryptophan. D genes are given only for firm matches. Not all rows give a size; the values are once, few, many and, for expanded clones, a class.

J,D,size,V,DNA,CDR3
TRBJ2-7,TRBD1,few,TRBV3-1,TGTGCCAGCAGCCAAGAGGCAAAAAGACGGACAGGGAGCTACGAGCAGTACTTC,CASSQEAKRRTGSYEQYF
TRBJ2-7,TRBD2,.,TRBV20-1,TGCAGTGCTAGGTTCCCCCAAGCGGGGGGCCATTACGAGCAGTACTTC,CSARFPQAGGHYEQYF
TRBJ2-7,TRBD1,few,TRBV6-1,TGTGCCAGCAGGAAACCGGGACAGGGGGCAGGAGAGCAGTACTTC,CASRKPGQGAGEQYF
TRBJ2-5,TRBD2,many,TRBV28,TGTGCCAGCAGTTTCCCTAGCGGTTCAGTGGAGACCCAGTACTTC,CASSFPSGSVETQYF
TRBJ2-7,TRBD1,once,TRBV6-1,TGTGCCAGCACCCCCCCGACAGGGACCTACGAGCAGTACTTC,CASTPPTGTYEQYF
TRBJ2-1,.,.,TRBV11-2,TGTGCCAGCAGCTTATTGCATTTTGTAGTTAATGAGCAGTTCTTC,CASSLLHFVVNEQFF
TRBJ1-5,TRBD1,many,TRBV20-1,TGCAGTGCTCCTAGACAGGGGAGTCAGCCCCAGCATTTT,CSAPRQGSQPQHF
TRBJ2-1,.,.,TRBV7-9,TGTGCCAGCAGCTTAGCCTTAGGCGGCTCCTACAATGAGCAGTTCTTC,CASSLALGGSYNEQFF
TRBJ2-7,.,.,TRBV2,TGTGCCAGCAGTTGGCAAGCGGTCGCCTACGAGCAGTACTTC,CASSWQAVAYEQYF
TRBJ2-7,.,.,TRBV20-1,TGCAGTGCTAGAGATCAGACAAGAGCCGCCTACGAGCAGTACTTC,CSARDQTRAAYEQYF
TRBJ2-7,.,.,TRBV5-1,TGCGCCAGCAGCTCGGGACGGCCACCCTACGAGCAGTACTTC,CASSSGRPPYEQYF
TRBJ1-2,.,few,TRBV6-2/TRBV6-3,TGTGCCAGCGCCCGGGGCAGCGACTATGGCTACACCTTC,CASARGSDYGYTF
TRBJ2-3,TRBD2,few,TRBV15,TGTGCCACCAGCAAGCGTAGCGGGGGAGGCGCAGATACGCAGTATTTT,CATSKRSGGGADTQYF
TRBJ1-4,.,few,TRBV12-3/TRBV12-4,TGTGCCAGCAGCAAAGACAGGCGCGCAACTAATGAAAAACTGTTTTTT,CASSKDRRATNEKLFF
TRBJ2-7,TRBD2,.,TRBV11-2,TGTGCCAGCAGCTTAGATCGGCTAGCGGGGTCCTACGAGCAGTACTTC,CASSLDRLAGSYEQYF
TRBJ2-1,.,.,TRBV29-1,TGCAGCGCCCTGACAGGTTCTTACAATGAGCAGTTCTTC,CSALTGSYNEQFF
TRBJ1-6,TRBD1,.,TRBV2,TGTGCCAGCACCCGGGACAGGGGATTTTCACCCCTCCACTTT,CASTRDRGFSPLHF
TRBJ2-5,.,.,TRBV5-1,TGCGCCAGCAGCTTGGTCGGCAGGAACTCGGAGACCCAGTACTTC,CASSLVGRNSETQYF
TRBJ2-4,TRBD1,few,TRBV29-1,TGCAGCGTTGAATCGCGACAGGGTACCTTGGTGGGAGCCAAAAACATTCAGTACTTC,CSVESRQGTLVGAKNIQYF
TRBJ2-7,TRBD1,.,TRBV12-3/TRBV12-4,TGTGCCAGCAGCAGGGGGTCTGGATCCTACGAGCAATACTTC,CASSRGSGSYEQYF
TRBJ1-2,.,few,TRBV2,TGTGCCTCTACCAGAAACGGGTACTATGGCTACACCTTC,CASTRNGYYGYTF
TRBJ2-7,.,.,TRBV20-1,TGCAGTGCTAAGGCAGGGGCCTACGAGCAGTACTTC,CSAKAGAYEQYF
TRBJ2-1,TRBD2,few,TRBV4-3,TGCGCCAGCAGCCAAGGGCTGTTGCGGGGGGGCCATGAGCAGTTCTTC,CASSQGLLRGGHEQFF
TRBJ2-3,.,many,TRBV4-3,TGCGCCAGCAGCCACGAGAAGGTGGGCCGTCCGCAGTATTTT,CASSHEKVGRPQYF
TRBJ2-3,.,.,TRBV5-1,TGCGCCAGCAGCTTGGGCACTGGCACGCAGTATTTT,CASSLGTGTQYF
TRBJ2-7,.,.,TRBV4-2,TGTGCCAGCAGCCAAGGATCTCGGTCCTACGAGCAGTACTTC,CASSQGSRSYEQYF
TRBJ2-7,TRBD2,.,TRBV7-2,TGTGCCAGCAGCTCCCGCCCGGCGGGAGGCTACGAGCAGTACTTC,CASSSRPAGGYEQYF
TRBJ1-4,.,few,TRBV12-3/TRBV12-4,TGTGCCAGCAGTTTAGGGATAGAGATGAAAAGACTGTTTTTT,CASSLGIEMKRLFF
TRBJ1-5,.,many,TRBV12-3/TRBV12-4,TGTGCCAGCAAGGACCAGCCAAATCAGCCCCAGCATTTT,CASKDQPNQPQHF
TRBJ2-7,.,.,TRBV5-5,TGTGCCAGCAGCCCCGGGAGTTTGACCGAGCAGTACTTC,CASSPGSLTEQYF
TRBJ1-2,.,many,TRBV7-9,TGTGCCAGCAGCAAAAGGGCAGACTCTAACTATGGCTACACCTTC,CASSKRADSNYGYTF
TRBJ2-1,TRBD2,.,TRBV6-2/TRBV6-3,TGTGCCAGCAGTGCCCCCCTGGGACTAGCGGGAGAGGAACAGTTCTTC,CASSAPLGLAGEEQFF
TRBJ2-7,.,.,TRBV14,TGTGCCAGCAGCCCCCGGCAGGGGGGTTCCGAGCAGTACTTC,CASSPRQGGSEQYF
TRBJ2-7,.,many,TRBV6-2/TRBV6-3,TGTGCCAGCAGTTTTGGAAGACTCGAGCAGTACTTC,CASSFGRLEQYF
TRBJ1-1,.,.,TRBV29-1,TGCAGCGTCACTAGTTACAGGAGTCGGAACACTGAAGCTTTCTTT,CSVTSYRSRNTEAFF
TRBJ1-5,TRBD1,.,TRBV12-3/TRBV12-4,TGTGCCAGCACCTTTGGAGGGGGCCGTCAGCCCCAGCATTTT,CASTFGGGRQPQHF
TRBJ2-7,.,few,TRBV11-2,TGTGCCAGCAGCTTAGGTGCGGGCGCCTTTACGGAGCAGTACTTC,CASSLGAGAFTEQYF
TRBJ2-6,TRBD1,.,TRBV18,TGTGCCAGCTCACCGAGGACAGGGTATGATGGGGCCAACGTCCTGACTTTC,CASSPRTGYDGANVLTF
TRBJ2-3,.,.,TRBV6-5,TGTGCCAGCAGTTACTCTAATAACAGGGCAGATACGCAGTATTTT,CASSYSNNRADTQYF
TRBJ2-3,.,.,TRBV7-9,TGTGCCAGCAGCCCCGGACCAGATACGCAGTATTTT,CASSPGPDTQYF
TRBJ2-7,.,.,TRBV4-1,TGCGCCAGCAGCCTCCTCGGACAGCAGCAGTACTTC,CASSLLGQQQYF
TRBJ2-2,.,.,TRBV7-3,TGTGCCAGCAGCTCAGGAGTCGGGGAGCTGTTTTTT,CASSSGVGELFF
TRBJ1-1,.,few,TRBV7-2,TGTGCCAGCAGCTTACACGGGGAACGCAACACTGAAGCTTTCTTT,CASSLHGERNTEAFF
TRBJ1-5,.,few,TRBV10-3,TGTGCCATCAGATCCACAGAATCCAATCAGCCCCAGCATTTT,CAIRSTESNQPQHF
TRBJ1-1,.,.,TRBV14,TGTGCCAGCAGCCCAATAGTGAACACTGAAGCTTTCTTT,CASSPIVNTEAFF
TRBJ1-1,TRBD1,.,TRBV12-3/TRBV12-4,TGTGCCAGCATTCCAGGGGGCTCTGAAGCTTTCTTT,CASIPGGSEAFF
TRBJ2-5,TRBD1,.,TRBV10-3,TGTGCCATCAGCGCGGCCCCGGGACAGCCACAAGAGACCCAGTACTTC,CAISAAPGQPQETQYF
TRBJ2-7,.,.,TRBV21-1,TGTGCCAGCAGCCGTCGGGACCCGAGCTCCTACGAGCAGTACTTC,CASSRRDPSSYEQYF
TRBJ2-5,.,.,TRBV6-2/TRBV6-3,TGTGCCAGCAGTTCGTCAGCTCCCGCAAAGACCCAGTACTTC,CASSSSAPAKTQYF
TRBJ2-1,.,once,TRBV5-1,TGCGCCAGCAGCTTGTTGCTTGGGACCACGCGGAACAATGAGCAGTTCTTC,CASSLLLGTTRNNEQFF
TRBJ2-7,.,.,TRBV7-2,TGTGCCAGCAGCCCATATGGAATGCCCGAGCAGTACTTC,CASSPYGMPEQYF
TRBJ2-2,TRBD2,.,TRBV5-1,TGCGCCAGCAGCTTACTAGCGGCCGGGGAGCTGTTTTTT,CASSLLAAGELFF
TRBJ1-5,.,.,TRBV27,TGTGCCAGCAGTTTATCTACAGGGAGCAATCAGCCCCAGCATTTT,CASSLSTGSNQPQHF